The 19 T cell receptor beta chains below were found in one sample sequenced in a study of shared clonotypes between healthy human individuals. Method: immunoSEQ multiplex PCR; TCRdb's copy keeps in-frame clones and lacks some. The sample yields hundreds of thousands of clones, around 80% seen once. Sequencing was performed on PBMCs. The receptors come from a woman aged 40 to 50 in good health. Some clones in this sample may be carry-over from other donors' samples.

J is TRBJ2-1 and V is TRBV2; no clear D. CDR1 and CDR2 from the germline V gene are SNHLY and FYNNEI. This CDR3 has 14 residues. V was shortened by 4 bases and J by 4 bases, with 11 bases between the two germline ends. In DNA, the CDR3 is TGTGCCAGCAGTGGTAGTGCTTCGTACAATGAGCAGTTCTTC. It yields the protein CASSGSASYNEQFF.

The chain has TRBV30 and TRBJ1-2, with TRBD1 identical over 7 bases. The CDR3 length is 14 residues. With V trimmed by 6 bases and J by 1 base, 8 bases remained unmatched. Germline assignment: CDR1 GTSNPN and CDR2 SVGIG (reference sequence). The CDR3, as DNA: TGTGCCTGCCGGGAGGGGGCTGGTAACTATGGCTACACCTTC. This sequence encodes CACREGAGNYGYTF.

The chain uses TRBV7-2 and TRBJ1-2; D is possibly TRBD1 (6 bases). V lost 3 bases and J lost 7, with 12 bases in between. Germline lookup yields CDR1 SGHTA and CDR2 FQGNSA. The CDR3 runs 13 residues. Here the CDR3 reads CASSFRGRIGYTF. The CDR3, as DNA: TGTGCCAGCAGCTTCAGGGGTAGGATTGGCTACACCTTC.

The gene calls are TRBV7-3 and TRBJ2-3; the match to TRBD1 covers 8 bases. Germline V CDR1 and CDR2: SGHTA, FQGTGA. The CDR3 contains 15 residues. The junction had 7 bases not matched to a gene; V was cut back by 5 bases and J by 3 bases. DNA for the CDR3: TGTGCCAGCAGCCCTCGAACAGGGGGGACAGATACGCAGTATTTT. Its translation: CASSPRTGGTDTQYF. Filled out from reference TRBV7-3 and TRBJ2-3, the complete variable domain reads GAGVSQTPSNKVTEKGKYVELRCDPISGHTALYWYRQSLGQGPEFLIYFQGTGAADDSGLPNDRFFAVRPEGSVSTLKIQRTERGDSAVYLCASSPRTGGTDTQYFGPGTRLTVL.

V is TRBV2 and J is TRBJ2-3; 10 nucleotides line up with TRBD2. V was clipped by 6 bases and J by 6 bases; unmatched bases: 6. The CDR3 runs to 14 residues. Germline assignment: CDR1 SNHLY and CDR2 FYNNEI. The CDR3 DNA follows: TGTGCCAGCAGACTAGCGGGATTGGGGGATACGCAGTATTTT. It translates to CASRLAGLGDTQYF.

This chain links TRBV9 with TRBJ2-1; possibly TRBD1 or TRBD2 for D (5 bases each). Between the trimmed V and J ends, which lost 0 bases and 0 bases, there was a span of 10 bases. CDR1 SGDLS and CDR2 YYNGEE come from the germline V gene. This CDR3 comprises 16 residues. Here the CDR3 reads CASSVGDAYSYNEQFF. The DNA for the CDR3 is TGTGCCAGCAGCGTAGGGGACGCCTACTCCTACAATGAGCAGTTCTTC.

The CDR3 region is CASSRDSGVYEQYF. The CDR3 DNA sequence: TGTGCCAGCAGCCGGGACTCGGGGGTCTACGAGCAGTACTTC. V gene TRBV5-4 combines with J gene TRBJ2-7; TRBD2 is a possible D gene (6 bases). This CDR3 region has 14 residues. Trimming cost V 4 bases and J 3 bases, with 14 bases left between them. Germline values: CDR1 SGHNT, CDR2 YYREEE (reference sequence).

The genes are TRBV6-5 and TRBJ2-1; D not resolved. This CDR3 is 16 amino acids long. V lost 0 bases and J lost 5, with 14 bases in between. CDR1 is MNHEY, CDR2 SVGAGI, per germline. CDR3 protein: CASSYSGPQTHNEQFF. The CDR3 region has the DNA TGTGCCAGCAGTTACTCCGGACCCCAGACCCACAATGAGCAGTTCTTC.

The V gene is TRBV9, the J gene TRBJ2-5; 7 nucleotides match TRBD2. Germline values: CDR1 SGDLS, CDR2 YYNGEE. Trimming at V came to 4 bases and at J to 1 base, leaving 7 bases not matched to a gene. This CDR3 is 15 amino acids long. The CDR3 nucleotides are TGTGCCAGCAGCCTCGCCGGACTAGGCCAAGAGACCCAGTACTTC. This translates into CASSLAGLGQETQYF.

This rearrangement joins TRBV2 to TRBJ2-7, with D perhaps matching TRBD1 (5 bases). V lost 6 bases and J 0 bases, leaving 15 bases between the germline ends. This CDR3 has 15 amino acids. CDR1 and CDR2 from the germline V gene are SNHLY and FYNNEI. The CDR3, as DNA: TGTGCCAGCAGGGTTGGGGCCCTCAGCTCCTACGAGCAGTACTTC. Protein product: CASRVGALSSYEQYF.

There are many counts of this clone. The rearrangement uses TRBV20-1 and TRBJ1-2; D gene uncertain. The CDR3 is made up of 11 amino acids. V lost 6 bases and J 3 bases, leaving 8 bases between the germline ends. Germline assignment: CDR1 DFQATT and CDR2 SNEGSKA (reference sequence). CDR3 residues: CSATPYYGYTF. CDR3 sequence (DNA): TGCAGTGCCACCCCCTACTATGGCTACACCTTC.

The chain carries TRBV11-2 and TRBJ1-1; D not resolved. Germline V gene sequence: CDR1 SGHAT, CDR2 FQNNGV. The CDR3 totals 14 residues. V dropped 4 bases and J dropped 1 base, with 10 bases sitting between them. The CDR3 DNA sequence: TGTGCCAGCAGCTGGATTGGGCAGAACACTGAAGCTTTCTTT. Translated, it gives CASSWIGQNTEAFF.

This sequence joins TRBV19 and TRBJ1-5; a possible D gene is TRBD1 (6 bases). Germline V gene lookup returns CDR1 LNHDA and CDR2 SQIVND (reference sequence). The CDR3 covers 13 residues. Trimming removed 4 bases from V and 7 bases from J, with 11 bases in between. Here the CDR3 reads CASSTGAQQPQHF. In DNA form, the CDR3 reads TGTGCCAGTAGTACAGGGGCTCAACAGCCCCAGCATTTT.

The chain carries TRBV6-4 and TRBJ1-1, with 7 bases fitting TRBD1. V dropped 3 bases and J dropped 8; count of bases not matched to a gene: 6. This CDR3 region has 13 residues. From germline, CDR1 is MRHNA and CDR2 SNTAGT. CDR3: CASSDWEGAEAFF. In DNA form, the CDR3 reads TGTGCCAGCAGTGATTGGGAGGGGGCGGAAGCTTTCTTT.

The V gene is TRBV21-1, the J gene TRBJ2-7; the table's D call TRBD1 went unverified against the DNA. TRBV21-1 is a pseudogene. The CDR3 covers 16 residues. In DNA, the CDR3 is TGTGCCAGCAGCAAATCAGGAAGGGGATGTCCCTACGAGCAGTACTTC. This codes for CASSKSGRGCPYEQYF.

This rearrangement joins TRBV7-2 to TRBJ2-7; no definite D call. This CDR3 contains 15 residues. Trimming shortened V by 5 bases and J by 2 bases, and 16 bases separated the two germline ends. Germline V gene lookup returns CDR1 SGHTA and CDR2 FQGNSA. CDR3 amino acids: CASSPRWQDTYEQYF. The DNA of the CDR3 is TGTGCCAGCAGCCCCAGGTGGCAGGATACCTACGAGCAGTACTTC. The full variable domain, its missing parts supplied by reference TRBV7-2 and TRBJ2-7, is GAGVSQSPSNKVTEKGKDVELRCDPISGHTALYWYRQSLGQGLEFLIYFQGNSAPDKSGLPSDRFSAERTGGSVSTLTIQRTQQEDSAVYLCASSPRWQDTYEQYFGPGTRLTVT.

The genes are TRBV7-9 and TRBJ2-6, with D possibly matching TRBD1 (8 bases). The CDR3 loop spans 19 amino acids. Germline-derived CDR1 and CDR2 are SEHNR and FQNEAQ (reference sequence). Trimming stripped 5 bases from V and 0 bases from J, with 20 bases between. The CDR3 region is CASSAMDREGPSGANVLTF. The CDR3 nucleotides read TGTGCCAGCAGCGCTATGGACAGGGAGGGCCCCTCTGGGGCCAACGTCCTGACTTTC.

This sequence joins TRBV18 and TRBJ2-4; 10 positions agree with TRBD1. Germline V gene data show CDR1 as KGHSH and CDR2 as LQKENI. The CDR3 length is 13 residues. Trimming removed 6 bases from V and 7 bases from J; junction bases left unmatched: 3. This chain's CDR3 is CASSSDRGNIQYF. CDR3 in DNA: TGTGCCAGCTCTTCGGACAGGGGGAACATTCAGTACTTC.

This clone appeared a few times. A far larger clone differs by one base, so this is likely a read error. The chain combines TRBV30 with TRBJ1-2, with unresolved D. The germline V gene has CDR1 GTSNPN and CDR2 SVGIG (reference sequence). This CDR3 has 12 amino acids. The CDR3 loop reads CAWSRPTYGCTF. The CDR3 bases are TGTGCCTGGAGTCGACCGACCTATGGCTGCACCTTC.